This T cell receptor beta chain was obtained from a study of cytomegalovirus exposure and HLA in healthy donors. With 3 bases removed from V and 1 base from J, the gap between germline ends came to 8 bases. CDR3 size: 13 residues. Germline loops: CDR1 GTSNPN, CDR2 SVGIG (reference sequence). The PCR was carried out with 60 Vbeta primers and 13 Jbeta primers. Authors' methods: The authors later counted around 80 million unique TCR beta chains, roughly 11 million of them shared. Only in-frame clones appear in the TCRdb table, and some are missing; sequencing was by immunoSEQ multiplex PCR. V, J and clone size were drawn from that table, and D and trimming were deduced from the DNA. This table has roughly 150,000 clones, around 80% appearing once.

The chain couples TRBV30 to TRBJ2-3, with D possibly being TRBD1 (5 bases). The sample consisted of PBMCs. The receptor was derived from a young man in good health and CMV-seropositive. The CDR3 nucleotides read TGTGCCTGGAGACAGGCTGGCACAGATACGCAGTATTTT. As protein: CAWRQAGTDTQYF.